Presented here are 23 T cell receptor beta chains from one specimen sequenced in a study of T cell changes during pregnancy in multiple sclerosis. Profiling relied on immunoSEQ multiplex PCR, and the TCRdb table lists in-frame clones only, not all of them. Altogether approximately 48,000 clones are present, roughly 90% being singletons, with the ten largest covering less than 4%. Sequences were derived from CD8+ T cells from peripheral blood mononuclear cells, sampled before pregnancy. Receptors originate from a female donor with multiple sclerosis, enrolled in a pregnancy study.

For the CDR3, the DNA is TGCGCCAGCAGCGACTACGCGAACACCGGGGAGCTGTTTTTT. This codes for CASSDYANTGELFF. The gene calls are TRBV5-1 and TRBJ2-2; weak D call: TRBD2 (5 bases). V lost 4 bases to trimming and J lost 0 bases, with 7 bases between them. The CDR3 covers 14 residues. CDR1 SGHRS and CDR2 YFSETQ come from the germline V gene.

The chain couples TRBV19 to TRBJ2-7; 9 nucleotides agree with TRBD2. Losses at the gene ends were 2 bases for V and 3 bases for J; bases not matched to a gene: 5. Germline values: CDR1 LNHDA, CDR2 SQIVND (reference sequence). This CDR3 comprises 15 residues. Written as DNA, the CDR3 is TGTGCCAGTAGTATATACCTAGCGGGGTTCTACGAGCAGTACTTC. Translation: CASSIYLAGFYEQYF.

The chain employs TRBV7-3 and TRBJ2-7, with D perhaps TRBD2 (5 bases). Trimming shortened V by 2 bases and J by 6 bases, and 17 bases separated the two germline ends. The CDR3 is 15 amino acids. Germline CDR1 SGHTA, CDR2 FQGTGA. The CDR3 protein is CASSLAGGESGEQYF. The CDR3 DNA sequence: TGTGCCAGCAGCTTAGCGGGTGGGGAGTCGGGCGAGCAGTACTTC.

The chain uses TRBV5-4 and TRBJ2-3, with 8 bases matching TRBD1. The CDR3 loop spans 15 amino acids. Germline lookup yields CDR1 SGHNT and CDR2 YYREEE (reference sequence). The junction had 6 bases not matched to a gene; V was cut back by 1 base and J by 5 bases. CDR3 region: CASSLQGAVEDTQYF. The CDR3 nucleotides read TGTGCCAGCAGCTTGCAGGGGGCGGTCGAAGATACGCAGTATTTT.

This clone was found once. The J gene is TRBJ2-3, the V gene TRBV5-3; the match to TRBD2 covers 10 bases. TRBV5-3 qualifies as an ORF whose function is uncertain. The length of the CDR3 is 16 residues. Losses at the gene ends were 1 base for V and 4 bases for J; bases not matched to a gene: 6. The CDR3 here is CARSLTASGGADTQYF. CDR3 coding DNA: TGTGCCAGAAGCTTGACGGCTAGCGGGGGCGCAGATACGCAGTATTTT.

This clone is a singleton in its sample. In DNA, the CDR3 is TGTGCCAGCGGGGGGGCGACCGGGGCCAACGTCCTGACTTTC. It encodes CASGGATGANVLTF. This chain links TRBV6-1 with TRBJ2-6, with D possibly TRBD2 on 7 matching bases. The CDR3 length is 14 residues. V lost 8 bases and J 4 bases, leaving 12 bases between the germline ends. Germline values: CDR1 MNHNS, CDR2 SASEGT.

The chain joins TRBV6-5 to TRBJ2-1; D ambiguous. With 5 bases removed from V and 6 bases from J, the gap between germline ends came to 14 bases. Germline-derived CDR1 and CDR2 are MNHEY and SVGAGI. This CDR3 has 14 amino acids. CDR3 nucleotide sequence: TGTGCCAGCAGTCCCAACCGGGTCATCAATGAGCAGTTCTTC. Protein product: CASSPNRVINEQFF.

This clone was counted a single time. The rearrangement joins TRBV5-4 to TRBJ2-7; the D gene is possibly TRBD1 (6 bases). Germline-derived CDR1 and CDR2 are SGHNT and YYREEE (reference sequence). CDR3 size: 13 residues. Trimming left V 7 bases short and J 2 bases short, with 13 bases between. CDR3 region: CASGAGATYEQYF. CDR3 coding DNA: TGTGCCAGCGGGGCAGGGGCAACCTACGAGCAGTACTTC.

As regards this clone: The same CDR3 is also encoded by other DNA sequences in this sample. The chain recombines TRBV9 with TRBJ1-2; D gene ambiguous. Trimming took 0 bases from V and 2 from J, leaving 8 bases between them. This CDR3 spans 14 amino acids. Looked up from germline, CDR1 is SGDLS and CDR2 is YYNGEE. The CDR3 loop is CASSVGGTNYGYTF. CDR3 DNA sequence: TGTGCCAGCAGCGTAGGCGGCACCAACTATGGCTACACCTTC.

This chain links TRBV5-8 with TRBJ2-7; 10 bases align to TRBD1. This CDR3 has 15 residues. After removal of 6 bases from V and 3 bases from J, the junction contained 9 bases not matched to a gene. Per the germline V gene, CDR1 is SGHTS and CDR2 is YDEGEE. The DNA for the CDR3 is TGTGCCAGCACCTGGGGGGACAGGGGCGACTACGAGCAGTACTTC. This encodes CASTWGDRGDYEQYF.

CDR3 DNA sequence: TGTGCCAGCAGCGCTAGCGGGGGGGCAGATACGCAGTATTTT. It yields the protein CASSASGGADTQYF. This chain links TRBV6-4 with TRBJ2-3; the match to TRBD2 covers 12 bases. Unmatched junction bases numbered 2, after V lost 6 bases and J lost 4 bases. Per germline, CDR1 MRHNA and CDR2 SNTAGT. The CDR3 consists of 14 residues.

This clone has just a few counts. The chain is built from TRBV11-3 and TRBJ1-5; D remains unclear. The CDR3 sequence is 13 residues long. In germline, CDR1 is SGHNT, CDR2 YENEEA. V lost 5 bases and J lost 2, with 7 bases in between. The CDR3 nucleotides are TGTGCCAGCAGCCGTGCGGGCAATCAGCCCCAGCATTTT. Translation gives CASSRAGNQPQHF. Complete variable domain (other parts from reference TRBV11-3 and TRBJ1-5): EAGVVQSPRYKIIEKKQPVAFWCNPISGHNTLYWYLQNLGQGPELLIRYENEEAVDDSQLPKDRFSAERLKGVDSTLKIQPAELGDSAVYLCASSRAGNQPQHFGDGTRLSIL.

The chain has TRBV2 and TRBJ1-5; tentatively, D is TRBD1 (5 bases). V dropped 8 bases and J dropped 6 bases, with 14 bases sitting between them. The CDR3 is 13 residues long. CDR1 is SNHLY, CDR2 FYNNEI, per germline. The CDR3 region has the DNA TGTGCCAGCTTGGGGACTGCGGGTCAGCCCCAGCATTTT. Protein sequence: CASLGTAGQPQHF.

The CDR3 bases are TGTGCCAGCAGCTTACGACAGGGGGTCTTGCCTCAGCCCCAGCATTTT. Translated: CASSLRQGVLPQPQHF. The chain links TRBV7-6 to TRBJ1-5; the match to TRBD1 covers 9 bases. J gave up 6 bases and V 2 bases, and 8 bases lay outside the gene matches. Germline V lookup: CDR1 SGHVS, CDR2 FNYEAQ. The length of the CDR3 is 16 residues.

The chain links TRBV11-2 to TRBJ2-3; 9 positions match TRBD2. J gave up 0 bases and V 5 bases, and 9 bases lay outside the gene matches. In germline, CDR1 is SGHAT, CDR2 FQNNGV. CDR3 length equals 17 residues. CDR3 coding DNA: TGTGCCAGCAGCGGACATAGCGGGGGAGCTAGCACAGATACGCAGTATTTT. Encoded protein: CASSGHSGGASTDTQYF.

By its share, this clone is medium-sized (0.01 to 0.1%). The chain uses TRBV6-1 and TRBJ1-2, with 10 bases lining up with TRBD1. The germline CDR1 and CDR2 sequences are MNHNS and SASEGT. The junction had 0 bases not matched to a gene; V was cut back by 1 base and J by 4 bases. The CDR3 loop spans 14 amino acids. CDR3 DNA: TGTGCCAGCAGTGAAGGGACAGGGGGCTATGGCTACACCTTC. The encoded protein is CASSEGTGGYGYTF.

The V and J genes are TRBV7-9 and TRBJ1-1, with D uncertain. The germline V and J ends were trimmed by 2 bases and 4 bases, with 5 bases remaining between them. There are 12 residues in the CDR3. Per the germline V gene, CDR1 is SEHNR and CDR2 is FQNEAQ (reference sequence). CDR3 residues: CASSLIATEAFF. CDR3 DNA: TGTGCCAGCAGCTTAATAGCCACTGAAGCTTTCTTT.

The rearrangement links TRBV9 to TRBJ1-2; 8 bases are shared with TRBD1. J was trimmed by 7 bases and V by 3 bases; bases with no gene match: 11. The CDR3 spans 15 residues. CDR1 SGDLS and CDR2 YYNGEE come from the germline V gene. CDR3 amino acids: CASSEGPGGAGGYTF. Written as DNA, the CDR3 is TGTGCCAGCAGCGAGGGGCCAGGGGGCGCCGGTGGCTACACCTTC.

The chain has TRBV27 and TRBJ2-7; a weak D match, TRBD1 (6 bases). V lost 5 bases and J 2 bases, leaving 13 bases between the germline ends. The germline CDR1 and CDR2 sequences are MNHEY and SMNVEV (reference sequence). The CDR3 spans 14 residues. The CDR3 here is CASSARTETYEQYF. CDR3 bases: TGTGCCAGCAGTGCCCGGACAGAGACCTACGAGCAGTACTTC.

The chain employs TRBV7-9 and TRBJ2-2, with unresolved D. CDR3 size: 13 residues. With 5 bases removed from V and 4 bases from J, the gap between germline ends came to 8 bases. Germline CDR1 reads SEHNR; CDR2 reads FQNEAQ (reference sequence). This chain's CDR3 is CASSPGGTGELFF. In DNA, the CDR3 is TGTGCCAGCAGCCCAGGTGGCACCGGGGAGCTGTTTTTT. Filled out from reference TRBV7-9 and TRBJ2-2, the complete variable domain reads DTGVSQNPRHKITKRGQNVTFRCDPISEHNRLYWYRQTLGQGPEFLTYFQNEAQLEKSRLLSDRFSAERPKGSFSTLEIQRTEQGDSAMYLCASSPGGTGELFFGEGSRLTVL.

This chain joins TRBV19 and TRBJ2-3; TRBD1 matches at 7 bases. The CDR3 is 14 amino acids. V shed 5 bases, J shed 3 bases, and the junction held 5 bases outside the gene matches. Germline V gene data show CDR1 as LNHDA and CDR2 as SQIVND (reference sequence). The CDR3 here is CASSWGRGTDTQYF. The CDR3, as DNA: TGTGCCAGTAGTTGGGGCAGGGGGACAGATACGCAGTATTTT.

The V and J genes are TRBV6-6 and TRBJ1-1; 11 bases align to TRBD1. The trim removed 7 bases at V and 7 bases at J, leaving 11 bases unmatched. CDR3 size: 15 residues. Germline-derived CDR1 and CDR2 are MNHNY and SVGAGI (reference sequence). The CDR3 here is CASTGQGAGIDEAFF. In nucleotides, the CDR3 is TGTGCCAGCACCGGACAGGGGGCGGGGATTGATGAAGCTTTCTTT.

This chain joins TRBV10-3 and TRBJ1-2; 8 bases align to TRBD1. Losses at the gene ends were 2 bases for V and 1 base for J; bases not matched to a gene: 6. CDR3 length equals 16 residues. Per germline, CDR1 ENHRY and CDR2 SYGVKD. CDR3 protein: CAISEPGGLRNYGYTF. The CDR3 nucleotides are TGTGCCATCAGTGAGCCAGGGGGCCTTCGTAACTATGGCTACACCTTC.